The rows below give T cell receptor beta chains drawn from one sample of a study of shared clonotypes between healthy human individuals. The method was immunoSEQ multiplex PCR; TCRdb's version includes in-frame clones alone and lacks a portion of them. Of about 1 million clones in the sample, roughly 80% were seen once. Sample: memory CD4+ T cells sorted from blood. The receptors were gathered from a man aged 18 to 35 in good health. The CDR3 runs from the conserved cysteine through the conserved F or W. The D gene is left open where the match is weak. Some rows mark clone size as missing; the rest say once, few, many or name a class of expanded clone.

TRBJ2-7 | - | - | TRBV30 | CAWSTPLGVGEQYF | TGTGCCTGGAGCACCCCGTTGGGAGTCGGCGAGCAGTACTTC
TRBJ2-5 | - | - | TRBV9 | CASSVLPLAGAETQYF | TGTGCCAGCAGCGTACTCCCATTAGCTGGAGCGGAGACCCAGTACTTC
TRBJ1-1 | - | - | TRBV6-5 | CASSYSWTGNTEAFF | TGTGCCAGCAGTTACTCGTGGACGGGGAACACTGAAGCTTTCTTT
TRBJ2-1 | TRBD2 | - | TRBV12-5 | CASGLGTSGTSYNEQFF | TGTGCTAGTGGTTTAGGGACTAGCGGGACCTCCTACAATGAGCAGTTCTTC
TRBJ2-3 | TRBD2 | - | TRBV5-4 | CASSLGTSGPNTDTQYF | TGTGCCAGCAGCTTGGGGACTAGCGGGCCGAACACAGATACGCAGTATTTT
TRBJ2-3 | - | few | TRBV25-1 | CASSEAGPGTDTQYF | TGTGCCAGCAGTGAAGCGGGCCCGGGGACAGATACGCAGTATTTT
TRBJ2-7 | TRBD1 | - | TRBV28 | CASSGKGAGSYEQYF | TGTGCCAGCAGTGGGAAGGGGGCAGGCTCCTACGAGCAGTACTTC
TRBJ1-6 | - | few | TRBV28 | CASSSSNSPLHF | TGTGCCAGCAGTTCCTCTAATTCACCCCTCCACTTT
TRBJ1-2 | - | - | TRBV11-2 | CASSLDPAYGYTF | TGTGCCAGCAGCTTAGATCCGGCGTATGGCTACACCTTC
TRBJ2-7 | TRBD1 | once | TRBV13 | CASSFRDRSYEQYF | TGTGCCAGCAGCTTTAGGGACAGGTCCTACGAGCAGTACTTC
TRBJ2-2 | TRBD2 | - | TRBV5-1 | CASSSPVSGRADSGELFF | TGCGCCAGCAGCTCCCCAGTTAGCGGGAGGGCCGACTCCGGGGAGCTGTTTTTT
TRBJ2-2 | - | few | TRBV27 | CASSLATRLGELFF | TGTGCCAGCAGTTTAGCTACCCGACTCGGGGAGCTGTTTTTT
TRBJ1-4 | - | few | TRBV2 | CACLLQVGEKLFF | TGTGCCTGCCTCCTACAGGTTGGGGAAAAACTGTTTTTT
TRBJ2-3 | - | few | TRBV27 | CASSATYTQYF | TGTGCCAGCAGTGCGACATATACGCAGTATTTT
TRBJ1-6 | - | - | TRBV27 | CASSPGGENSPLHF | TGTGCCAGCAGTCCGGGGGGTGAGAATTCACCCCTCCACTTT
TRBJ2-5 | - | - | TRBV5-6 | CASSFPLQETQYF | TGTGCCAGCAGCTTCCCATTACAAGAGACCCAGTACTTC
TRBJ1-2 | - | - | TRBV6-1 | CASSTTYGYTF | TGTGCCAGCAGTACGACCTATGGCTACACCTTC
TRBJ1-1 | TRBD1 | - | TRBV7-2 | CASSKQGTNTEAFF | TGTGCCAGCAGTAAACAGGGGACAAACACTGAAGCTTTCTTT
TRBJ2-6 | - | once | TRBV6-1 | CASSVSSSGANVLTF | TGTGCCAGCAGCGTGTCATCCTCTGGGGCCAACGTCCTGACTTTC
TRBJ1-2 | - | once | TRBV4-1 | CASSQDQAGLGYTF | TGCGCCAGCAGCCAAGATCAGGCAGGGCTCGGCTACACCTTC
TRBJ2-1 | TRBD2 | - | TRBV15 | CATSREGGSSYNEQFF | TGTGCCACCAGCAGAGAAGGCGGGAGCTCCTACAATGAGCAGTTCTTC
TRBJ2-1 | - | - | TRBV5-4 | CATSKGGPISSYNEQFF | TGTGCCACCTCAAAGGGGGGACCCATTAGCTCCTACAATGAGCAGTTCTTC
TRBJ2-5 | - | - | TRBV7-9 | CASSSGTHQETQYF | TGTGCCAGCAGCTCAGGGACGCACCAAGAGACCCAGTACTTC
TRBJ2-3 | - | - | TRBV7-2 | CASKPAGPLSADTQYF | TGTGCCAGCAAACCGGCAGGCCCGCTCAGTGCAGATACGCAGTATTTT
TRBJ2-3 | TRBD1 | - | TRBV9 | CASRGTGIDTQYF | TGTGCCAGCAGGGGGACAGGGATTGATACGCAGTATTTT
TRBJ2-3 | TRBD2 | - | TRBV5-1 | CASSLGLARDTQYF | TGCGCCAGCAGCTTGGGACTAGCTAGAGATACGCAGTATTTT
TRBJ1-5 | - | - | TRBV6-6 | CASSDKQLNQPQHF | TGTGCCAGCTCAGATAAACAGCTCAATCAGCCCCAGCATTTT
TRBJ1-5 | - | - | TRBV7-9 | CASSPAGEKNQPQHF | TGTGCCAGCAGCCCAGCGGGAGAAAAAAATCAGCCCCAGCATTTT
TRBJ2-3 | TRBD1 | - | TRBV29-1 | CSVASGTARTDTQYF | TGCAGCGTCGCGTCCGGGACAGCCCGCACAGATACGCAGTATTTT